A single sample gave rise to the 21 T cell receptor beta chains below, sequenced in a study of Graves' ophthalmopathy and Graves' hyperthyroidism. The TCR beta CDR3 regions underwent amplification from RNA transcripts. HTBI-primed first-round RT-PCR preceded second-round multiplex PCR. TCRdb passed the multiplex PCR reads through MiXCR, listing each CDR3 protein once. The table shows a few hundred thousand distinct CDR3 sequences, with about a sixth occurring only once. The sample comprised peripheral blood. The receptors were sampled from an adult woman with stable Graves' hyperthyroidism.

At least ten counts were recorded for this clonotype. The rearrangement joins TRBV28 to TRBJ1-5; the match to TRBD1 covers 8 bases. Trimming cost V 5 bases and J 15 bases; bases outside gene matches: 15. Germline assignment: CDR1 MDHEN and CDR2 SYDVKM. This CDR3 contains 14 residues. This CDR3 reads CASSLGQGRARGHF. The DNA of the CDR3 is TGTGCCAGCAGTCTTGGACAGGGTCGTGCCCGAGGGCATTTT.

The sample holds many counts of this clonotype. DNA for the CDR3: TGTGCCAGCAGTATAAAGGGACTAGCGGGAGCCGGGTCGGAGACCCAGTACTTC. It yields the protein CASSIKGLAGAGSETQYF. The rearrangement uses TRBV28 and TRBJ2-5; 14 positions match TRBD2. Germline CDR1 is MDHEN and CDR2 is SYDVKM. The CDR3 is made up of 18 amino acids. V gave up 5 bases and J gave up 5 bases; unmatched junction bases: 13. The full variable domain, with the rest looked up from reference TRBV28 and TRBJ2-5, is DVKVTQSSRYLVKRTGEKVFLECVQDMDHENMFWYRQDPGLGLRLIYFSYDVKMKEKGDIPEGYSVSREKKERFSLILESASTNQTSMYLCASSIKGLAGAGSETQYFGPGTRLLVL.

This clonotype was counted at least ten times. This chain uses TRBV5-1 with TRBJ1-2; D not certain. Germline CDR1 and CDR2: SGHRS and YFSETQ. The CDR3 loop spans 14 amino acids. Trimming took off 0 bases at V and 4 bases at J, with 10 bases between the two ends. CDR3 loop: CASSLDVGPYGYTF. The CDR3 nucleotides are TGCGCCAGCAGCTTGGATGTAGGGCCCTATGGCTACACCTTC.

This clonotype was seen many times. CDR3 residues: CAISEKRGTYEQYF. The CDR3 DNA reads TGTGCCATCAGTGAGAAGCGGGGAACCTACGAGCAGTACTTC. The chain employs TRBV10-3 and TRBJ2-7; TRBD2 matches at 7 bases. This CDR3 is built from 14 residues. V gave up 2 bases and J gave up 2 bases; unmatched junction bases: 3. Germline V gene sequence: CDR1 ENHRY, CDR2 SYGVKD.

This clonotype was seen at least ten times. This chain uses TRBV6-1 with TRBJ2-7; 7 bases match TRBD2. From germline, CDR1 is MNHNS and CDR2 SASEGT. V lost 5 bases and J lost 2; bases outside the gene matches: 9. The CDR3 sequence is 15 residues long. The CDR3 nucleotides are TGTGCCAGCAGTCCCTCTTGGCGGGAGCCCTACGAGCAGTACTTC. Its translation: CASSPSWREPYEQYF.

This clonotype showed up many times. This sequence joins TRBV12-5 and TRBJ2-2; 8 nucleotides line up with TRBD1. V lost 5 bases, J lost 4 bases, and 3 bases stayed unmatched. Germline V CDR1 and CDR2: LGHNT, FRNRAP. This CDR3 has 14 amino acids. In DNA, the CDR3 is TGTGCTAGTGGTCTTACAGGGGGCACCGGGGAGCTGTTTTTT. It specifies CASGLTGGTGELFF.

This clonotype was seen repeatedly, ten times or more. The chain has TRBV7-2 and TRBJ2-7, with a tentative D call TRBD1 (6 bases). This CDR3 contains 16 residues. Trimming removed 5 bases at V and 0 bases at J, with 17 bases between. CDR1 and CDR2 (germline): SGHTA, FQGNSA. CDR3 loop: CASSRKQGLSSYEQYF. CDR3 coding DNA: TGTGCCAGCAGCCGAAAACAGGGCCTGAGCTCCTACGAGCAGTACTTC.

This clonotype was picked up many times. V gene TRBV19 combines with J gene TRBJ1-5; TRBD1 is a possible D gene (5 bases). V was shortened by 8 bases and J by 3 bases, with 8 bases between the two germline ends. Germline CDR1 LNHDA, CDR2 SQIVND (reference sequence). The CDR3 totals 12 residues. The CDR3 loop is CASGRVNQPQHF. In DNA, the CDR3 is TGTGCCAGTGGCAGGGTCAATCAGCCCCAGCATTTT.

Many counts were recorded for this clonotype. This rearrangement joins TRBV14 to TRBJ2-5, with TRBD2 as a possible D gene (6 bases). Per germline, CDR1 SGHDN and CDR2 FVKESK. The V and J ends lost 4 bases and 2 bases respectively, with 14 bases between them. The CDR3 length is 15 residues. The CDR3 reads CASSRLGGPQETQYF. The CDR3 DNA is TGTGCCAGCAGCCGACTAGGAGGGCCGCAAGAGACCCAGTACTTC.

This clonotype was observed a few times. The chain couples TRBV4-1 to TRBJ1-2, with TRBD1 as a possible D gene (5 bases). Germline assignment: CDR1 MGHRA and CDR2 YSYEKL. This CDR3 comprises 16 residues. The ends were cut back, 1 base at V and 2 bases at J, with 14 bases in the middle. CDR3 in amino acids: CASSQGGTVPNYGYTF. As DNA, the CDR3 is TGCGCCAGCAGCCAAGGGGGGACGGTTCCGAACTATGGCTACACCTTC.

This clonotype has at least ten counts. The rearrangement links TRBV10-3 to TRBJ1-6; 9 bases match TRBD1. Germline CDR1 ENHRY, CDR2 SYGVKD. Trimming removed 6 bases from V and 9 bases from J; junction bases left unmatched: 6. The CDR3 spans 14 residues. The CDR3 DNA follows: TGTGCCATCAGAGACGGGACAGGGCTTTCACCCCTCCACTTT. This translates into CAIRDGTGLSPLHF.

This clonotype occurred a few times. This sequence joins TRBV29-1 and TRBJ1-2; TRBD1 is a possible D gene (6 bases). The germline V gene encodes CDR1 SQVTM and CDR2 ANQGSEA. The CDR3 consists of 12 residues. V dropped 7 bases and J dropped 4 bases, with 13 bases sitting between them. The CDR3, as DNA: TGCAGCGCCGAGACAGGCCTCTATGGCTACACCTTC. It specifies CSAETGLYGYTF.

This clonotype was counted at least ten times. The chain combines TRBV7-6 with TRBJ1-2; D is undetermined. Germline V gives CDR1 SGHVS, CDR2 FNYEAQ. CDR3 length: 15 amino acids. The ends were cut back, 5 bases at V and 0 bases at J, with 13 bases in the middle. The CDR3 DNA reads as TGTGCCAGCAGCCCCGGTGGGCCGGCTAACTATGGCTACACCTTC. Its translation: CASSPGGPANYGYTF.

This clonotype was seen a few times. The rearrangement uses TRBV7-8 and TRBJ1-1; D ambiguous. Trimming removed 4 bases at V and 2 bases at J, with 14 bases between. CDR1 is SGHVS and CDR2 is FQNEAQ in the germline V gene. The CDR3 has 15 residues. This CDR3 reads CASSSYTGPNTEAFF. DNA for the CDR3: TGTGCCAGCAGCTCCTACACCGGGCCAAACACTGAAGCTTTCTTT. The variable domain in full, completed from reference TRBV7-8 and TRBJ1-1, reads GAGVSQSPRYKVAKRGQDVALRCDPISGHVSLFWYQQALGQGPEFLTYFQNEAQLDKSGLPSDRFFAERPEGSVSTLKIQRTQQEDSAVYLCASSSYTGPNTEAFFGQGTRLTVV.

This clonotype was detected ten times or more. The genes are TRBV20-1 and TRBJ2-7; either TRBD1 or TRBD2 may fit D (5 bases each). There are 13 residues in the CDR3. The V and J ends lost 3 bases and 0 bases respectively, with 9 bases between them. The germline CDR1 and CDR2 sequences are DFQATT and SNEGSKA (reference sequence). The CDR3 nucleotides read TGCAGTGCTAGCGGGACGAGCTCCTACGAGCAGTACTTC. This translates into CSASGTSSYEQYF.

This clonotype came up many times. The chain recombines TRBV20-1 with TRBJ2-5; possibly TRBD1 for D (6 bases). The length of the CDR3 is 15 residues. The germline V and J ends were trimmed by 0 bases and 9 bases, with 20 bases remaining between them. Germline-derived CDR1 and CDR2 are DFQATT and SNEGSKA (reference sequence). The CDR3 DNA follows: TGCAGTGCTAGAGATCTATTGGGGACAATCCTCCCCCAGTACTTC. Amino acids: CSARDLLGTILPQYF.

Many counts were recorded for this clonotype. The chain recombines TRBV12-3 or TRBV12-4 with TRBJ1-2, with D possibly TRBD1 on 6 matching bases. There are 13 residues in the CDR3. V was clipped by 10 bases and J by 6 bases, with 18 bases between them. CDR3 sequence (DNA): TGTGCCACCGCCGGCGGGGGGCTCAATGGCTACACCTTC. Its translation: CATAGGGLNGYTF.

This clonotype showed up many times. V usage is TRBV30 and J usage is TRBJ1-2; D possibly corresponds to TRBD1 (5 bases). CDR3 length: 13 residues. Germline assignment: CDR1 GTSNPN and CDR2 SVGIG (reference sequence). Between the trimmed V and J ends, which lost 8 bases and 4 bases, there was a span of 17 bases. The CDR3 DNA sequence: TGTGCCCGAACAGAGGGGCTTGGCTATGGCTACACCTTC. This gives the protein CARTEGLGYGYTF.

This clonotype was picked up many times. J is TRBJ1-2 and V is TRBV24-1, with 7 bases aligning to TRBD1. Germline trimming cut 0 bases from V and 3 bases from J; bases unmatched to any gene: 3. The germline V gene encodes CDR1 KGHDR and CDR2 SFDVKD. The CDR3 runs 15 residues. CDR3 DNA sequence: TGTGCCACCAGTGATTTGCCGGACAGGTACTATGGCTACACCTTC. Its protein product is CATSDLPDRYYGYTF.

The chain joins TRBV29-1 to TRBJ2-7; D gene unclear. The CDR3 consists of 11 residues. Deletions cut 4 bases from V and 1 base from J, with 5 bases between. Germline CDR1 SQVTM, CDR2 ANQGSEA. CDR3 coding DNA: TGCAGCGTTGGGCAGTCCTACGAGCAGTACTTC. This encodes CSVGQSYEQYF.

In its sample, this clonotype was seen many times. The genes are TRBV9 and TRBJ1-2; D is unclear. Per germline, CDR1 SGDLS and CDR2 YYNGEE. The CDR3 runs 13 residues. V was clipped by 3 bases and J by 4 bases, with 10 bases between them. The CDR3 coding sequence is TGTGCCAGCAGCGCCAACACTGGCTATGGCTACACCTTC. Translating gives CASSANTGYGYTF. Looking up the rest from reference TRBV9 and TRBJ1-2 gives the full variable domain: DSGVTQTPKHLITATGQRVTLRCSPRSGDLSVYWYQQSLDQGLQFLIQYYNGEERAKGNILERFSAQQFPDLHSELNLSSLELGDSALYFCASSANTGYGYTFGSGTRLTVV.